These T cell receptor beta chains were read from a single sample in a study of molecular identifiers for immune sequencing clone quantification. A single record per CDR3 protein comes from TCRdb applying MiXCR to the PCR reads. The data hold approximately 93,000 distinct CDR3 sequences, with roughly 25% observed a single time. Source material: naive CD8+ T cells from blood, with Jurkat cell RNA spiked in. These receptors were obtained from a human donor in good health. Some libraries in this study had Jurkat cell RNA spiked in. CDR3s include the opening cysteine and the closing phenylalanine or tryptophan. Each record gives: clone size, CDR3 length, J gene, D gene, V gene, CDR3 protein, CDR3 DNA. The D gene is left open where the match is weak. Expanded clones are given a class, and other clones once, few, many or no size at all.

abundance: few
len: 15
j_gene: TRBJ2-1
d_gene: TRBD1
v_gene: TRBV12-3/TRBV12-4
CDR3aa: CASRRTGATYNEQFF
CDR3nt: TGTGCCAGCAGACGGACAGGGGCCACCTACAATGAGCAGTTCTTC

abundance: few
len: 16
j_gene: TRBJ2-2
d_gene: .
v_gene: TRBV19
CDR3aa: CASSITTGLFTGELFF
CDR3nt: TGTGCCAGTAGTATAACTACAGGGCTGTTTACCGGGGAGCTGTTTTTT

abundance: .
len: 15
j_gene: TRBJ2-2
d_gene: .
v_gene: TRBV19
CDR3aa: CASTPLQGPTGELFF
CDR3nt: TGTGCCAGTACCCCCCTACAGGGTCCCACCGGGGAGCTGTTTTTT

abundance: many
len: 15
j_gene: TRBJ2-3
d_gene: .
v_gene: TRBV19
CDR3aa: CASSIDSGYTDTQYF
CDR3nt: TGTGCCAGTAGTATAGATTCCGGATACACAGATACGCAGTATTTT

abundance: many
len: 12
j_gene: TRBJ2-2
d_gene: .
v_gene: TRBV7-6
CDR3aa: CASNPLTGELFF
CDR3nt: TGTGCCAGCAACCCTTTAACCGGGGAGCTGTTTTTT

abundance: many
len: 13
j_gene: TRBJ2-3
d_gene: .
v_gene: TRBV20-1
CDR3aa: CSARPDFLDTQYF
CDR3nt: TGCAGTGCTAGACCCGATTTCCTGGATACGCAGTATTTT

abundance: few
len: 15
j_gene: TRBJ1-5
d_gene: .
v_gene: TRBV7-9
CDR3aa: CASSLAGEFGQPHHF
CDR3nt: TGTGCCAGCAGCTTAGCCGGGGAATTCGGTCAGCCCCACCATTTT

abundance: few
len: 16
j_gene: TRBJ2-7
d_gene: TRBD1
v_gene: TRBV7-9
CDR3aa: CASSFTPGQGSGEQYF
CDR3nt: TGTGCCAGCAGCTTCACTCCGGGACAGGGTTCGGGCGAGCAGTACTTC

abundance: .
len: 16
j_gene: TRBJ2-1
d_gene: .
v_gene: TRBV6-2/TRBV6-3
CDR3aa: CASSYSSGHTTEEQFF
CDR3nt: TGTGCCAGCAGTTACTCTAGCGGCCATACCACCGAGGAGCAGTTCTTC

abundance: .
len: 15
j_gene: TRBJ2-2
d_gene: .
v_gene: TRBV24-1
CDR3aa: CATSGPGRDTGELFF
CDR3nt: TGTGCCACCAGTGGGCCAGGGCGGGACACCGGGGAGCTGTTTTTT

abundance: many
len: 15
j_gene: TRBJ2-3
d_gene: TRBD1
v_gene: TRBV4-3
CDR3aa: CASSQSTGVIDTQYF
CDR3nt: TGCGCCAGCAGCCAATCTACAGGGGTGATAGATACGCAGTATTTT

abundance: many
len: 13
j_gene: TRBJ2-2
d_gene: TRBD2
v_gene: TRBV28
CDR3aa: CASWEGITGELFF
CDR3nt: TGTGCCAGCTGGGAGGGGATCACCGGGGAGCTGTTTTTT

abundance: .
len: 14
j_gene: TRBJ1-5
d_gene: .
v_gene: TRBV12-3/TRBV12-4
CDR3aa: CAGSLDNSNQPQHF
CDR3nt: TGTGCCGGCAGTTTAGATAATAGCAATCAGCCCCAGCATTTT

abundance: .
len: 16
j_gene: TRBJ2-1
d_gene: TRBD2
v_gene: TRBV20-1
CDR3aa: CSATLFTGGARNEQFF
CDR3nt: TGCAGTGCCACCCTTTTTACGGGAGGGGCGAGGAATGAGCAGTTCTTC

abundance: many
len: 16
j_gene: TRBJ2-1
d_gene: TRBD2
v_gene: TRBV11-2
CDR3aa: CASSLVLAGEYNEQFF
CDR3nt: TGTGCCAGCAGCTTAGTACTAGCGGGGGAGTACAATGAGCAGTTCTTC

abundance: many
len: 14
j_gene: TRBJ1-1
d_gene: .
v_gene: TRBV12-3/TRBV12-4
CDR3aa: CASSLYREGTEAFF
CDR3nt: TGTGCCAGCAGTTTATACAGGGAGGGGACTGAAGCTTTCTTT

abundance: few
len: 13
j_gene: TRBJ2-7
d_gene: .
v_gene: TRBV6-2/TRBV6-3
CDR3aa: CASQDRTDYEQYF
CDR3nt: TGTGCCAGCCAAGACAGAACCGACTACGAGCAGTACTTC

abundance: .
len: 16
j_gene: TRBJ1-1
d_gene: .
v_gene: TRBV20-1
CDR3aa: CSASGSTAIYATEAFF
CDR3nt: TGCAGTGCTAGCGGTTCGACAGCTATTTATGCCACTGAAGCTTTCTTT

abundance: many
len: 13
j_gene: TRBJ1-1
d_gene: .
v_gene: TRBV6-6
CDR3aa: CASSYEQNTEAFF
CDR3nt: TGTGCCAGCAGTTACGAGCAGAACACTGAAGCTTTCTTT

abundance: .
len: 16
j_gene: TRBJ2-1
d_gene: .
v_gene: TRBV9
CDR3aa: CASSVVGGGDYNEQFF
CDR3nt: TGTGCCAGCAGCGTAGTCGGTGGCGGAGACTACAATGAGCAGTTCTTC

abundance: few
len: 15
j_gene: TRBJ1-6
d_gene: TRBD1
v_gene: TRBV7-8
CDR3aa: CASSFRQGLVSPLHF
CDR3nt: TGTGCCAGCAGCTTTCGACAGGGCCTTGTCTCACCCCTCCACTTT

abundance: few
len: 15
j_gene: TRBJ2-1
d_gene: .
v_gene: TRBV7-6
CDR3aa: CASSLQVSTYNEQFF
CDR3nt: TGTGCCAGCAGCTTACAGGTTTCTACCTACAATGAGCAGTTCTTC

abundance: many
len: 15
j_gene: TRBJ1-2
d_gene: TRBD1
v_gene: TRBV25-1
CDR3aa: CASSEPTGPNYGYTF
CDR3nt: TGTGCCAGCAGTGAACCGACAGGGCCTAACTATGGCTACACCTTC

abundance: .
len: 13
j_gene: TRBJ2-7
d_gene: .
v_gene: TRBV5-8
CDR3aa: CASSGATAYEQYF
CDR3nt: TGTGCCAGCAGCGGCGCAACGGCCTACGAGCAGTACTTC

abundance: many
len: 13
j_gene: TRBJ1-1
d_gene: .
v_gene: TRBV29-1
CDR3aa: CSVAGALDTEAFF
CDR3nt: TGCAGCGTTGCGGGGGCGCTAGACACTGAAGCTTTCTTT

abundance: .
len: 14
j_gene: TRBJ2-1
d_gene: TRBD2
v_gene: TRBV29-1
CDR3aa: CSVGTSGPAREQFF
CDR3nt: TGCAGCGTTGGGACTAGCGGGCCCGCCAGGGAGCAGTTCTTC

abundance: many
len: 13
j_gene: TRBJ2-7
d_gene: TRBD2
v_gene: TRBV20-1
CDR3aa: CSADGGTIYEQYF
CDR3nt: TGCAGTGCCGACGGGGGGACTATCTACGAGCAGTACTTC

abundance: many
len: 14
j_gene: TRBJ2-1
d_gene: TRBD1
v_gene: TRBV30
CDR3aa: CAWSHRGTYNEQFF
CDR3nt: TGTGCCTGGAGTCACAGGGGCACCTACAATGAGCAGTTCTTC